This is a list of T cell receptor beta chains from one sample in a study of beta chain features in type 1 diabetes. The table came from immunoSEQ multiplex PCR; TCRdb's copy has only in-frame clones and leaves some out. The table shows 810,000 or so clones, with roughly 16% occurring only once. Sequencing input: naive CD4+ T cells from blood. The receptors were gathered from a woman in her late teens or twenties in good health. Each CDR3 is given without its conserved first and last residue.

V	CDR3
TRBV18	ASSPDSTGPGTGELF
TRBV7-2	ASAPPHGYT
TRBV7-9	ASSPTGGSTGELF
TRBV28	ASSILGGNEKLF
TRBV5-4	ASSLEAGRETQY
TRBV6-1	ASSPRGLGNQPQH
TRBV14	ASSQENGYGYT
TRBV19	ASSTGTAGELF
TRBV6-5	ASMVAGRETQY
TRBV10-3	AIRPGQVFTDTQY
TRBV4-2	ASSLQGYGYT
TRBV4-3	ASSQDLRDSYNEQF
TRBV7-2	ASSLEVGTEGQPQH
TRBV11-2	ASSSDRGGEKLF
TRBV28	ASSPPLRTQY
TRBV19	ASSITHEQF
TRBV13	ASSLRASGRNYNEQF
TRBV7-3	ASSQTGVGTGELF
TRBV7-3	ASSLKTSLSYNEQF
TRBV5-1	ASSFLAWNTGELF
TRBV28	ASISPVGTEAF
TRBV19	ASSPPGPGANVLT
TRBV2	ASSGGWGDTDTQY
TRBV27	ASSRLAGDVGAKNIQY
TRBV6-5	ASSYSIPRRAYEQY
TRBV10-2	ASSGETNTGELF
TRBV11-2	ASSLRLAGGSSYNEQF
TRBV19	ASSNLQATGNQPQH
TRBV4-2	ASSQTHSGGNEQF
TRBV19	ASTTWGAGANVLT
TRBV15	ATSRKTGMGLSNQPQH
TRBV2	ASTVTSTDTQY
TRBV6-1	ASSEVGGEQY
TRBV18	ASQAFSGEQETQY
TRBV18	ASSPIDLGTGGPEAF
TRBV9	ASSVEAYSYNEQF
TRBV7-6	ASSITGNTQY
TRBV14	ASSRGPNRDYGYT
TRBV5-1	ASSSGNTGELF
TRBV29-1	SVTLQGSQPQH